The rows below give T cell receptor beta chains drawn from one sample of a study of CD8+ T cells in alopecia areata. Sequenced by immunoSEQ multiplex PCR; TCRdb stores in-frame clones only, minus some. In the table there are approximately 220,000 clones, approximately 38% of which are singletons. Sequencing was performed on CD4+ T cells sorted from blood, taken at approximately week 31, from a patient treated with tofacitinib. The receptors were sampled from a human donor with alopecia areata. Both conserved end residues are part of each CDR3.

15	TRBV27	CASRGGQRANYGYTF
17	TRBV27	CASSLRGFETGDYGYTF
11	TRBV29-1	CSVILFYEQYF
14	TRBV5-6	CASSLGQTGSPLHF
13	TRBV6-5	CATGTGGLYGYTF
17	TRBV5-4	CASSLTTLAGATDTQYF
19	TRBV7-2	CASSVGARGPRPWANVLTF
10	TRBV20-1	CSALDYEQYF
15	TRBV6-6	CASRPQAGGTGELFF
16	TRBV11-2	CASSLVPQSSYNEQFF
13	TRBV5-4	CASRRDSQETQYF
14	TRBV29-1	CSVEWDRGTDTQYF
14	TRBV19	CASTPGLTLRGYTF